The entry that follows covers one TCR beta chain sequence. Its specificity is unknown. Produced via immunoSEQ multiplex PCR; TCRdb's table is partial and in-frame only. This table holds 400,000 to 450,000 clones, 80% to 95% found once. Trimming took 4 bases from V and 0 from J, leaving 16 bases between them. The CDR3 contains 17 residues. Germline V lookup: CDR1 MGHRA, CDR2 YSYEKL. The source of the sample is a study of Ad26.COV2.S vaccination and SARS-CoV-2 variants. The study's findings and limits: Responses of spike-specific T cells (both CD8+ and CD4+) reportedly showed substantial breadth after vaccination. It was found that vaccine and placebo recipients had similar non-spike TCR breadth.

Treatment defined: approximately 18 received Ad26.COV2.S at low or high dose, single or two shots; a few received placebo; per-sample allocation not given. Collection of samples fell on day 63 after the first vaccine or placebo injection. The chain recombines TRBV4-1 with TRBJ2-1; no firm D call. This clonotype was obtained from a person between 18 and 65 years old who received the Ad26.COV2.S COVID-19 vaccine or a placebo. This material consisted of peripheral blood, taken in a trial of Ad26.COV2.S vaccine versus placebo. The CDR3, as DNA: TGCGCCAGCAGCCCAAGGACGCTCTCAAGCTCCTACAATGAGCAGTTCTTC. Amino acid sequence: CASSPRTLSSSYNEQFF.